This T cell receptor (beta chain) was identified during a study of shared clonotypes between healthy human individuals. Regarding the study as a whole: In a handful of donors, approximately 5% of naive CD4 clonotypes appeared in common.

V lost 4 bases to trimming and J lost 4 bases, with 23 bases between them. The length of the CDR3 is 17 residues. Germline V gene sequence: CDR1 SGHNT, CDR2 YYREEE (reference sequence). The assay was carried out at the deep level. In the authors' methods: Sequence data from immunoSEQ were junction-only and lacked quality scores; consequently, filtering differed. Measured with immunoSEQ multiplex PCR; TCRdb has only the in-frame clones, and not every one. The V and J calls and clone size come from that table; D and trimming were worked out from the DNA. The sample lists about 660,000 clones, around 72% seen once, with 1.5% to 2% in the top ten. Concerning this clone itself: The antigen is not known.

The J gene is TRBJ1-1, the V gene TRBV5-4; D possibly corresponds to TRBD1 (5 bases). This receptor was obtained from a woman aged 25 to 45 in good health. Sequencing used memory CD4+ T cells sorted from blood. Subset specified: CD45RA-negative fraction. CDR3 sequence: CASSEGGTGYSITEAFF. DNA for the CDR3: TGTGCCAGCAGCGAGGGAGGTACAGGTTATTCGATCACTGAAGCTTTCTTT. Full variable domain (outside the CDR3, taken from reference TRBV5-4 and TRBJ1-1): ETGVTQSPTHLIKTRGQQVTLRCSSQSGHNTVSWYQQALGQGPQFIFQYYREEENGRGNFPPRFSGLQFPNYSSELNVNALELDDSALYLCASSEGGTGYSITEAFFGQGTRLTVV.